This T cell receptor (beta chain) is from a study of blood T cell repertoires in COVID-19. At the level of the study: The analysed material was cDNA or gDNA that came from T cells, B-cell-depleted T cells, or PBMCs.

Per germline, CDR1 SGDLS and CDR2 YYNGEE. The length of the CDR3 is 15 residues. V was cut by 2 bases and J by 3 bases, with 11 bases left in between. Original handling: For nucleated cells, counts were estimated from reference gene primer amplification. Libraries were prepared by immunoSEQ multiplex PCR; TCRdb keeps only in-frame clonotypes and omits some of them. The V and J calls and clone size come from that table; D and trimming were worked out from the DNA. The sample has approximately 120,000 clones; roughly 92% are singletons. The specimen was peripheral blood. This rearrangement joins TRBV9 to TRBJ1-4; no clear D. This receptor was identified in a man aged 50 to 59 with COVID-19, enrolled during active disease. CDR3 region: CASSVGSGSNEKLFF. The CDR3 region has the DNA TGTGCCAGCAGCGTCGGGTCGGGGTCTAATGAAAAACTGTTTTTT.